These 4 T cell receptor beta chains were sequenced from one sample in a study of CD8+CD57+ T cells in acquired aplastic anemia. Genomic DNA served as template for TCR beta VDJ and CDR3 profiling. TCRdb reprocessed the reads with MiXCR, giving one entry per CDR3 protein. The data hold 90,000 to 130,000 distinct CDR3 sequences, with under 60% observed a single time. Sequencing input: sorted CD4+, CD8+, or CD8+CD57+ T cells (not recorded which) from PBMCs. Receptors originate from a human donor in good health, serving as a control.

The chain joins TRBV15 to TRBJ1-2; D is unresolved. The CDR3 totals 13 residues. The V and J ends lost 10 bases and 5 bases respectively, with 17 bases between them. Germline CDR1 is LNHNV and CDR2 is YYDKDF (reference sequence). Here the CDR3 reads CARAKGLTYGYTF. For the CDR3, the DNA is TGTGCCAGAGCCAAGGGATTAACTTATGGCTACACCTTC.

In this sample, this clonotype turned up many times. The rearrangement joins TRBV7-3 to TRBJ2-3; 8 nucleotides align to TRBD2. The J segment lost 6 bases and the V segment lost 4 bases, leaving 6 bases of the junction unmatched. This CDR3 is built from 14 residues. CDR1 and CDR2 (germline): SGHTA, FQGTGA. This CDR3 reads CASSSGLVSDTQYF. CDR3 DNA sequence: TGTGCCAGCAGCTCGGGACTAGTCTCGGATACGCAGTATTTT.

The sample holds many counts of this clonotype. The V call is TRBV24-1, the J call TRBJ1-2, with 8 positions matching TRBD1. The CDR3 is 14 amino acids. J lost 4 bases, V lost 4 bases, and 4 bases had no gene match. The germline V gene has CDR1 KGHDR and CDR2 SFDVKD. The CDR3 DNA reads as TGTGCCACCAGTGACCCCGGACAGGGCTATGGCTACACCTTC. Protein: CATSDPGQGYGYTF.

The chain recombines TRBV24-1 with TRBJ2-7; 9 bases map to TRBD1. The CDR3 length is 14 residues. Germline CDR1 is KGHDR and CDR2 is SFDVKD. V gave up 5 bases and J gave up 5 bases; unmatched junction bases: 6. CDR3 sequence: CATSGWTGAHEQYF. The CDR3 DNA reads as TGTGCCACCAGTGGGTGGACAGGGGCACACGAGCAGTACTTC.